This passage covers 24 T cell receptor beta chains from one sample sequenced in a study of cytomegalovirus exposure and HLA in healthy donors. Produced via immunoSEQ multiplex PCR; TCRdb's table is partial and in-frame only. This sample has about 82,000 clones; 85% to 95% occur once, and the top ten carry 0.65% to 0.7%. The material sequenced was PBMCs. The receptors derive from a man in his late teens or twenties in good health and CMV-seronegative.

The chain uses TRBV6-1 and TRBJ2-7; a possible D gene is TRBD1 (5 bases). V lost 4 bases to trimming and J lost 0 bases, with 13 bases between them. Germline V gene lookup returns CDR1 MNHNS and CDR2 SASEGT. The CDR3 has 15 residues. The CDR3 DNA sequence: TGTGCCAGCAGTGGGGGCAGGGTGGGCTCCTACGAGCAGTACTTC. This codes for CASSGGRVGSYEQYF.

This clone was picked up one time. The gene calls are TRBV25-1 and TRBJ1-5, with D possibly TRBD1 on 5 matching bases. Trimming stripped 3 bases from V and 5 bases from J, with 14 bases between. Germline V gives CDR1 MGHDK, CDR2 SYGVNS. There are 15 residues in the CDR3. CDR3 bases: TGTGCCAGCAGTGAGTCGACAGCGAGTTATCAGCCCCAGCATTTT. It translates to CASSESTASYQPQHF.

The chain couples TRBV5-4 to TRBJ1-2, with a weak D call TRBD1 (6 bases). Germline V CDR1 and CDR2: SGHNT, YYREEE (reference sequence). This CDR3 is built from 14 residues. V was clipped by 0 bases and J by 2 bases, with 8 bases between them. CDR3 amino acids: CASSLDRANYGYTF. The CDR3 DNA reads TGTGCCAGCAGCTTGGACAGGGCCAACTATGGCTACACCTTC.

The chain employs TRBV29-1 and TRBJ1-2; D is unresolved. Deletions cut 5 bases from V and 8 bases from J, with 15 bases between. CDR1 and CDR2 from the germline V gene are SQVTM and ANQGSEA. The CDR3 loop spans 12 amino acids. The chain's CDR3 is CSVTTLRGGYTF. The DNA of the CDR3 is TGCAGCGTTACTACGTTACGAGGGGGCTACACCTTC.

This chain uses TRBV27 with TRBJ1-5, with D hard to call. V was trimmed by 2 bases and J by 3 bases, leaving 5 bases between them. Per germline, CDR1 MNHEY and CDR2 SMNVEV (reference sequence). The CDR3 contains 13 residues. The CDR3 DNA is TGTGCCAGCAGTTTAACTGACAATCAGCCCCAGCATTTT. Translating it yields CASSLTDNQPQHF.

The J gene is TRBJ2-6, the V gene TRBV18; a weak D match, TRBD1 (5 bases). This CDR3 is built from 18 residues. Germline values: CDR1 KGHSH, CDR2 LQKENI. The V end was cut by 3 bases, the J end by 1 base, with 16 bases between. CDR3 in amino acids: CASSPLRAGHSGANVLTF. CDR3 in DNA: TGTGCCAGCTCACCCCTTAGGGCAGGACATTCTGGGGCCAACGTCCTGACTTTC.

The J gene is TRBJ1-5, the V gene TRBV4-1, with D possibly being TRBD1 (5 bases). The CDR3 is made up of 15 amino acids. CDR1 and CDR2 from the germline V gene are MGHRA and YSYEKL. V lost 4 bases, J lost 2 bases, and 12 bases lay in between. The CDR3 nucleotides read TGCGCCAGCAGCCTGGAACAGGTGGGCAATCAGCCCCAGCATTTT. This translates into CASSLEQVGNQPQHF.

V is TRBV30 and J is TRBJ2-7, with TRBD2 matching over 7 bases. Germline V gives CDR1 GTSNPN, CDR2 SVGIG (reference sequence). This CDR3 spans 16 amino acids. After removal of 1 base from V and 1 base from J, the junction contained 10 bases not matched to a gene. In nucleotides, the CDR3 is TGTGCCTGGAGTGCAAGGACGGGAGGTCATTCCTACGAGCAGTACTTC. Protein: CAWSARTGGHSYEQYF.

The V gene is TRBV7-9, the J gene TRBJ1-2, with 8 bases aligning to TRBD1. Germline lookup yields CDR1 SEHNR and CDR2 FQNEAQ (reference sequence). The CDR3 length is 14 residues. Trimming cost V 5 bases and J 8 bases; bases outside gene matches: 10. The CDR3 region is CASSRARGRRGYTF. CDR3 in DNA: TGTGCCAGCAGCCGCGCCAGGGGGCGTAGGGGCTACACCTTC.

This clone was counted a single time. The chain joins TRBV7-2 to TRBJ1-3; 8 nucleotides line up with TRBD1. CDR3 size: 15 residues. Germline CDR1 SGHTA, CDR2 FQGNSA. J gave up 8 bases and V 3 bases, and 9 bases lay outside the gene matches. DNA of the CDR3: TGTGCCAGCAGCTTGATTGGGACAGGCCCGGACACCATATATTTT. Translation: CASSLIGTGPDTIYF.

Here the CDR3 DNA reads TGCGCCAGCAGCTTCAACAGGGATCATGGCTACACCTTC. Translation gives CASSFNRDHGYTF. This chain connects TRBV5-1 to TRBJ1-2; D is possibly TRBD1 (6 bases). The CDR3 is 13 residues long. V was cut by 2 bases and J by 6 bases, with 11 bases left in between. Per germline, CDR1 SGHRS and CDR2 YFSETQ.

The chain recombines TRBV10-3 with TRBJ1-5; D perhaps matches TRBD1 (6 bases). The CDR3 covers 15 residues. Trimming took off 6 bases at V and 1 base at J, with 13 bases between the two ends. CDR1 ENHRY and CDR2 SYGVKD come from the germline V gene. CDR3 sequence: CAIRQGGESNQPQHF. In DNA, the CDR3 is TGTGCCATCAGACAGGGAGGGGAAAGCAATCAGCCCCAGCATTTT.

The gene calls are TRBV4-1 and TRBJ2-7; the match to TRBD2 covers 9 bases. Germline CDR1 reads MGHRA; CDR2 reads YSYEKL. The length of the CDR3 is 16 residues. After removal of 1 base from V and 4 bases from J, the junction contained 8 bases not matched to a gene. In nucleotides, the CDR3 is TGCGCCAGCAGCCAAGGTCAGGCACTAGCGGGTTACGAGCAGTACTTC. Its translation is CASSQGQALAGYEQYF.

This chain connects TRBV5-1 to TRBJ1-4; D gene unclear. From germline, CDR1 is SGHRS and CDR2 YFSETQ. The ends were cut back, 4 bases at V and 8 bases at J, with 12 bases in the middle. There are 13 residues in the CDR3. The CDR3 coding sequence is TGCGCCAGCAGCCCGTCGGGGAAGGAAAAACTGTTTTTT. Translating it yields CASSPSGKEKLFF.

This sequence joins TRBV5-1 and TRBJ2-3, with TRBD1 matching over 12 bases. Germline loops: CDR1 SGHRS, CDR2 YFSETQ. The length of the CDR3 is 20 residues. Germline trimming cut 3 bases from V and 1 base from J; bases unmatched to any gene: 15. The CDR3 is CASSWNSPGQGASGTDTQYF. For the CDR3, the DNA is TGCGCCAGCAGCTGGAACTCACCGGGACAGGGGGCTTCCGGCACAGATACGCAGTATTTT.

The V call is TRBV7-2, the J call TRBJ2-5, with a possible D match to TRBD2 (5 bases). Germline V CDR1 and CDR2: SGHTA, FQGNSA. This CDR3 contains 12 residues. V was shortened by 7 bases and J by 5 bases, with 11 bases between the two germline ends. In nucleotides, the CDR3 is TGTGCCAGCACGGGGAACTACGAGACCCAGTACTTC. Encoded protein: CASTGNYETQYF.

The chain employs TRBV19 and TRBJ2-5; the D gene is possibly TRBD1 (6 bases). Germline V gene data show CDR1 as LNHDA and CDR2 as SQIVND (reference sequence). The V end was cut by 4 bases, the J end by 5 bases, with 14 bases between. This CDR3 is 14 amino acids long. The DNA of the CDR3 is TGTGCCAGTAGTACGCAGGGGTCCGGGGAGACCCAGTACTTC. Residues: CASSTQGSGETQYF.

The chain links TRBV2 to TRBJ1-1, with D perhaps TRBD1 (6 bases). The CDR3 covers 13 residues. CDR1 and CDR2 (germline): SNHLY, FYNNEI. V lost 6 bases, J lost 1 base, and 9 bases lay in between. CDR3 loop: CASRDSWNTEAFF. The CDR3 region has the DNA TGTGCCAGCAGGGACAGCTGGAACACTGAAGCTTTCTTT.

The gene calls are TRBV5-1 and TRBJ2-5; 8 nucleotides match TRBD2. The CDR3 totals 15 residues. Germline values: CDR1 SGHRS, CDR2 YFSETQ. Trimming cost V 2 bases and J 4 bases; bases outside gene matches: 7. The CDR3, as DNA: TGCGCCAGCAGCTTTTACGGGGGGGATGGAGAGACCCAGTACTTC. It encodes CASSFYGGDGETQYF.

This chain connects TRBV2 to TRBJ2-5; TRBD2 agrees at 8 bases. The CDR3 is 15 residues long. Germline assignment: CDR1 SNHLY and CDR2 FYNNEI. V gave up 8 bases and J gave up 1 base; unmatched junction bases: 9. The CDR3 DNA is TGTGCCAGCGGGGGGGTTAGCGGGGCCCAAGAGACCCAGTACTTC. Protein: CASGGVSGAQETQYF.

The V and J genes are TRBV30 and TRBJ1-1, with 8 bases matching TRBD1. V lost 5 bases, J lost 2 bases, and 7 bases stayed unmatched. Per the germline V gene, CDR1 is GTSNPN and CDR2 is SVGIG (reference sequence). There are 14 residues in the CDR3. The CDR3 region is CAWSQDRGNTEAFF. DNA for the CDR3: TGTGCCTGGTCCCAAGACAGGGGCAACACTGAAGCTTTCTTT.

This rearrangement joins TRBV30 to TRBJ1-1; D perhaps matches TRBD1 (5 bases). Deletions cut 5 bases from V and 1 base from J, with 11 bases between. Germline values: CDR1 GTSNPN, CDR2 SVGIG (reference sequence). The CDR3 consists of 13 residues. CDR3 sequence: CAWVQETNTEAFF. CDR3 sequence (DNA): TGTGCCTGGGTACAGGAAACGAACACTGAAGCTTTCTTT.

V usage is TRBV27 and J usage is TRBJ2-3; 9 bases map to TRBD1. CDR1 is MNHEY, CDR2 SMNVEV, per germline (reference sequence). The trim removed 7 bases at V and 2 bases at J, leaving 10 bases unmatched. This CDR3 has 16 amino acids. In DNA form, the CDR3 reads TGTGCCAGCACAAAGGTCCGGGACAGGGTCACAGATACGCAGTATTTT. Translation: CASTKVRDRVTDTQYF.

The chain has TRBV14 and TRBJ2-1; no clear D. V was pared by 1 base and J by 12 bases, with 10 bases between. Germline V lookup: CDR1 SGHDN, CDR2 FVKESK. This CDR3 region has 12 residues. CDR3 region: CASSQVPPGQFF. The CDR3 nucleotides are TGTGCCAGCAGCCAAGTACCACCGGGGCAGTTCTTC. Drawing the rest from reference TRBV14 and TRBJ2-1, the complete variable domain is EAGVTQFPSHSVIEKGQTVTLRCDPISGHDNLYWYRRVMGKEIKFLLHFVKESKQDESGMPNNRFLAERTGGTYSTLKVQPAELEDSGVYFCASSQVPPGQFFGPGTRLTVL.